These 17 T cell receptor beta chains originate from one sample sequenced in a study of Ad26.COV2.S vaccination and SARS-CoV-2 variants (dated by TCRdb to the early 2020s). This specimen's treatment or condition label, per the study, means: roughly 19 received Ad26.COV2.S at low or high dose, single or two shots; 5 received placebo; per-sample allocation not given. For vaccine and placebo recipients, repertoires were sequenced using samples collected on day 63 after the first injection. Libraries came from the immunoSEQ multiplex PCR assay. The table was pulled from immuneACCESS by TCRdb, which kept in-frame rearrangements only. Such tables lose some clones; where checked, under half of the loss comes from unresolved V genes, and the rest has no known cause. This sample is represented by over 350,000 clones; roughly nine tenths of them were singletons. The ten largest make up 3% to 4.5% of the sample.

The sample here was peripheral blood, taken in a trial of Ad26.COV2.S vaccine versus placebo. These receptors came from a person aged 18 to 65 who received the Ad26.COV2.S COVID-19 vaccine or a placebo.

This chain joins TRBV27 and TRBJ2-5; either TRBD1 or TRBD2 may fit D (5 bases each). The CDR3 totals 15 residues. Germline V gene sequence: CDR1 MNHEY, CDR2 SMNVEV (reference sequence). Trimming shortened V by 5 bases and J by 1 base, and 14 bases separated the two germline ends. The CDR3 region has the DNA TGTGCCAGCAGTCCCTGGGGGAACAGCCAAGAGACCCAGTACTTC. As protein: CASSPWGNSQETQYF.

J is TRBJ1-1 and V is TRBV24-1, with D maybe TRBD1 (5 bases). Germline CDR1 KGHDR, CDR2 SFDVKD. This CDR3 contains 15 residues. The germline V and J ends were trimmed by 2 bases and 4 bases, with 13 bases remaining between them. The CDR3 here is CATSDSRQGATEAFF. CDR3 nucleotides: TGTGCCACCAGTGATTCAAGGCAGGGAGCCACTGAAGCTTTCTTT.

V and J are TRBV4-2 and TRBJ1-6, with 11 positions matching TRBD1. V shed 0 bases, J shed 6 bases, and the junction held 13 bases outside the gene matches. CDR1 is LGHNA, CDR2 YNFKEQ, per germline. The CDR3 covers 20 residues. The CDR3 sequence is CASSQEAPLSGTGGNSPLHF. In nucleotides, the CDR3 is TGTGCCAGCAGCCAAGAAGCCCCCCTTAGCGGGACAGGGGGTAATTCACCCCTCCACTTT.

This clone was observed once. The chain combines TRBV4-1 with TRBJ1-2; D possibly corresponds to TRBD1 (6 bases). The V gene's germline CDR1 is MGHRA and CDR2 YSYEKL. Trimming removed 2 bases from V and 2 bases from J, with 18 bases in between. The CDR3 consists of 17 residues. The CDR3 spells CASSQLLSTGTNYGYTF. The CDR3 DNA is TGCGCCAGCAGCCAACTACTATCGACAGGAACAAACTATGGCTACACCTTC.

The chain combines TRBV27 with TRBJ1-1, with 9 bases lining up with TRBD1. Germline V CDR1 and CDR2: MNHEY, SMNVEV (reference sequence). The junction had 9 bases not matched to a gene; V was cut back by 5 bases and J by 8 bases. There are 14 residues in the CDR3. CDR3 region: CASSPPGQGLEAFF. DNA for the CDR3: TGTGCCAGCAGTCCGCCGGGACAGGGATTGGAAGCTTTCTTT.

The CDR3 is CASSQRTSGANVLTF. CDR3 sequence (DNA): TGCGCCAGCAGCCAACGTACGTCGGGGGCCAACGTCCTGACTTTC. The gene calls are TRBV4-3 and TRBJ2-6; D unresolved. The germline gives CDR1 LGHNA, CDR2 YSLEER. Deletions cut 2 bases from V and 4 bases from J, with 9 bases between. The CDR3 contains 15 residues.

This clone was recorded once. The chain joins TRBV12-3 or TRBV12-4 to TRBJ2-5; 8 bases are a match to TRBD2. V was pared by 11 bases and J by 7 bases, with 6 bases of the junction left unmatched. The CDR3 totals 11 residues. The CDR3 is CASGLGGTQYF. CDR3 sequence (DNA): TGTGCCTCGGGACTAGGTGGGACCCAGTACTTC.

For this clone: The junction departs from the called germline gene at one end, perhaps through a read error. The V and J genes are TRBV6-1 and TRBJ1-2; 8 positions agree with TRBD1. Germline V lookup: CDR1 MNHNS, CDR2 SASEGT. The CDR3 has 14 residues. The CDR3 bases are TGTGCCAGCAGCGAAGGGACAGGCCAGAGGGGCTACACCTTC. It is translated as CASSEGTGQRGYTF.

The J gene is TRBJ1-3, the V gene TRBV7-2, with D possibly TRBD1 on 5 matching bases. CDR1 SGHTA and CDR2 FQGNSA come from the germline V gene. This CDR3 has 16 residues. The V gene lost 2 bases and the J gene lost 0 bases, with 11 bases spanning the gap. CDR3 coding DNA: TGTGCCAGCAGCTTAAGTAGGGGCGACTCTGGAAACACCATATATTTT. As protein: CASSLSRGDSGNTIYF.

The genes are TRBV27 and TRBJ1-1; TRBD1 matches at 9 bases. This CDR3 spans 14 amino acids. The V and J ends lost 5 bases and 1 base, in that order; junction bases with no gene match: 2. The V gene's germline CDR1 is MNHEY and CDR2 SMNVEV (reference sequence). Written as DNA, the CDR3 is TGTGCCAGCAGTCCGACAGGGGGGAACACTGAAGCTTTCTTT. Translation gives CASSPTGGNTEAFF.

The genes are TRBV19 and TRBJ2-2; 7 bases map to TRBD2. Germline CDR1 reads LNHDA; CDR2 reads SQIVND (reference sequence). The trim removed 6 bases at V and 0 bases at J, leaving 7 bases unmatched. The CDR3 is 16 amino acids. The CDR3 nucleotides read TGTGCCAGTAGACAGACTAGCACTGCGAACACCGGGGAGCTGTTTTTT. Amino acid sequence: CASRQTSTANTGELFF.

The rearrangement links TRBV30 to TRBJ1-2, with D possibly TRBD1 on 6 matching bases. Between the trimmed V and J ends, which lost 5 bases and 5 bases, there was a span of 12 bases. The CDR3 sequence is 12 residues long. Per germline, CDR1 GTSNPN and CDR2 SVGIG (reference sequence). The CDR3 sequence: CAWSRGAYGYTF. CDR3 DNA sequence: TGTGCCTGGTCCAGGGGAGCATATGGCTACACCTTC.

V gene TRBV5-6 combines with J gene TRBJ1-5, with D possibly matching TRBD1 (6 bases). The CDR3 extends over 15 amino acids. Trimming removed 1 base from V and 1 base from J, with 9 bases in between. Germline values: CDR1 SGHDT, CDR2 YYEEEE. CDR3 loop: CASSLTGKSNQPQHF. Written as DNA, the CDR3 is TGTGCCAGCAGCTTGACAGGGAAGAGCAATCAGCCCCAGCATTTT. Drawing the rest from reference TRBV5-6 and TRBJ1-5, the complete variable domain is DAGVTQSPTHLIKTRGQQVTLRCSPKSGHDTVSWYQQALGQGPQFIFQYYEEEERQRGNFPDRFSGHQFPNYSSELNVNALLLGDSALYLCASSLTGKSNQPQHFGDGTRLSIL.

The rearrangement joins TRBV5-1 to TRBJ2-1; D is perhaps TRBD1 or TRBD2 (5 bases each). This CDR3 contains 15 residues. The germline V gene has CDR1 SGHRS and CDR2 YFSETQ. V was shortened by 2 bases and J by 2 bases, with 11 bases between the two germline ends. CDR3 bases: TGCGCCAGCAGCTTAGAGGGGTCGGCCTACAATGAGCAGTTCTTC. Translation: CASSLEGSAYNEQFF.

This chain uses TRBV12-3 or TRBV12-4 with TRBJ2-3; 8 positions agree with TRBD1. V lost 6 bases, J lost 5 bases, and 4 bases stayed unmatched. The CDR3 loop spans 13 amino acids. This chain's CDR3 is CASRDRVRDTQYF. CDR3 nucleotides: TGTGCCAGCAGGGACAGGGTTCGAGATACGCAGTATTTT.

This chain links TRBV11-3 with TRBJ2-2, with 11 bases aligning to TRBD1. The CDR3 extends over 15 amino acids. Germline CDR1 and CDR2: SGHNT and YENEEA. J gave up 7 bases and V 5 bases, and 6 bases lay outside the gene matches. This CDR3 reads CASSRGQGEVGELFF. CDR3 in DNA: TGTGCCAGCAGCCGGGGACAGGGGGAAGTCGGGGAGCTGTTTTTT.

This chain links TRBV5-4 with TRBJ2-5; weak D call: TRBD2 (6 bases). Germline values: CDR1 SGHNT, CDR2 YYREEE (reference sequence). The V gene lost 4 bases and the J gene lost 0 bases, with 13 bases spanning the gap. CDR3 length: 15 residues. CDR3: CASSREGTYQETQYF. DNA for the CDR3: TGTGCCAGCAGCCGGGAAGGGACTTACCAAGAGACCCAGTACTTC.